Listed below are T cell receptor beta chains from one sample, sequenced in a study of blood T cell repertoires in COVID-19. Produced via immunoSEQ multiplex PCR; TCRdb's table is partial and in-frame only. The sample has around 250,000 clones; 90% are singletons. Sequencing was carried out using peripheral blood. These receptors were obtained from a woman aged 60 to 75 with COVID-19, enrolled during active disease. The CDR3 runs from the conserved cysteine through the conserved F or W. A D gene is named only where the DNA matches it firmly. The size of a clone is reported for some rows only, either as once, few or many, or as a class for expanded clones.

cdr3_nt,cdr3_aa,j_call,v_call,d_call,clone_size
TGTGCCAGCAGCCATGCAGGGGTCCAAGAGACCCAGTACTTC,CASSHAGVQETQYF,TRBJ2-5,TRBV7-2,-,-
TGTGCCAGCAGCCAAAGACAAAATTCACCCCTCCACTTT,CASSQRQNSPLHF,TRBJ1-6,TRBV3-1/TRBV3-2,-,-
TGTGCCAGTAGTGCGGCGGGTAGATATGGCTACACCTTC,CASSAAGRYGYTF,TRBJ1-2,TRBV19,-,-
TGTGCCAGCAGCGCCCAGGGGACCACCTACGAGCAGTACTTC,CASSAQGTTYEQYF,TRBJ2-7,TRBV11-2,-,-
TGTGCCAGCAGCGCGGGACAGGTGCCTAACACTGAAGCTTTCTTT,CASSAGQVPNTEAFF,TRBJ1-1,TRBV7-3,TRBD1,-
TGTGCCAGCAGCTTAGGCCGGACAACTGAAGCTTTCTTT,CASSLGRTTEAFF,TRBJ1-1,TRBV11-2,-,-
TGTGCCAGCAGCCAAGGACTAGCGGGGGGGAACACCGGGGAGCTGTTTTTT,CASSQGLAGGNTGELFF,TRBJ2-2,TRBV7-2,TRBD2,-
TGTGCCAGTAGCCTGTCCGGGTCTTCTCCCTACTATGGCTACACCTTC,CASSLSGSSPYYGYTF,TRBJ1-2,TRBV19,-,-
TGTGCCAGCTCACCAATCGGAGAGAACACTGAAGCTTTCTTT,CASSPIGENTEAFF,TRBJ1-1,TRBV18,-,-
TGCGCCAGCAAGCCAAGTGGAGGGGCGCGGGACGGGGAGCTGTTTTTT,CASKPSGGARDGELFF,TRBJ2-2,TRBV4-1,-,-
TGTGCCAGCAGCCATCGGACAGCGAATTCACCCCTCCACTTT,CASSHRTANSPLHF,TRBJ1-6,TRBV14,-,-
TGTGCCAGCAGCCCGGGGGGGGGCAACACCGGGGAGCTGTTTTTT,CASSPGGGNTGELFF,TRBJ2-2,TRBV7-7,TRBD2,-
TGCGCCAGCAGCCCTTACCCTACAGGGGCAAATGAAAAACTGTTTTTT,CASSPYPTGANEKLFF,TRBJ1-4,TRBV4-1,TRBD1,few
TGTGCCAGCAGTACCCTGACAGGGGTGGGTGAAAAACTGTTTTTT,CASSTLTGVGEKLFF,TRBJ1-4,TRBV6-5,TRBD1,-
TGTGCCAGCAGCGTAGGAACAGGGGGCTCTAATGAAAAACTGTTTTTT,CASSVGTGGSNEKLFF,TRBJ1-4,TRBV9,TRBD1,-
TGCGCCAGCAGCTTGGGAAGGACAGGGAATGCCTACGAGCAGTACTTC,CASSLGRTGNAYEQYF,TRBJ2-7,TRBV5-1,TRBD1,-
TGCAGCGTTGCGACGGGGAACTATGGCTACACCTTC,CSVATGNYGYTF,TRBJ1-2,TRBV29-1,-,-
TGTGCCTGGAGTACTCACAGGGAGAACACTGAAGCTTTCTTT,CAWSTHRENTEAFF,TRBJ1-1,TRBV30,-,-
TGTGCCAGCAGTTACGCAGGGGCCAACACTGAAGCTTTCTTT,CASSYAGANTEAFF,TRBJ1-1,TRBV6-2/TRBV6-3,-,few
TGTGCCAGCAGCCTCCCAATTTCGGCGGGGCCAAACGGGGCCGGGGAGCTGTTTTTT,CASSLPISAGPNGAGELFF,TRBJ2-2,TRBV7-9,-,-
TGTGCCAGCAGCGTTTTGCCCCAATCGGGGGAAGCGGCAGATACGCAGTATTTT,CASSVLPQSGEAADTQYF,TRBJ2-3,TRBV9,-,-
TGTGCCACACGGACAGGGGCGAACTCACCCCTCCACTTT,CATRTGANSPLHF,TRBJ1-6,TRBV6-5,TRBD1,-
TGTGCCAGCAGCTTGTGGTCCAGTCGGGACAATCAGCCCCAGCATTTT,CASSLWSSRDNQPQHF,TRBJ1-5,TRBV5-5,-,-
TGTGCCAGCAGTCTTTTCGCCAGGCAGACCGGGGAGCTGTTTTTT,CASSLFARQTGELFF,TRBJ2-2,TRBV6-2/TRBV6-3,-,-
TGTGCCAGCAGCCGGGGGGGCTACGAGCAGTACTTC,CASSRGGYEQYF,TRBJ2-7,TRBV13,TRBD2,-
TGCGCCAGCAGCTCCCGGGACAGGTTGGAGAAGTCCGGAAACACCATATATTTT,CASSSRDRLEKSGNTIYF,TRBJ1-3,TRBV5-1,TRBD1,few
TGTGCCAGCAGCGTAGCTCCAGATTCACCCCTCCACTTT,CASSVAPDSPLHF,TRBJ1-6,TRBV9,-,-
TGTGCCAGCAGTTACCCAGAATTATTGATCAAGGAGGGTGCTTTCTTT,CASSYPELLIKEGAFF,TRBJ1-1,TRBV6-2/TRBV6-3,-,-
TGCGCCAGCAGCTTGGGTGGACAGGGTGGTGAGCAGTTCTTC,CASSLGGQGGEQFF,TRBJ2-1,TRBV5-1,TRBD1,-
TGCGCCAGCAGCTTGGAACTCTCGAACACTGAAGCTTTCTTT,CASSLELSNTEAFF,TRBJ1-1,TRBV5-1,-,-
TGTGCCAGCAGGAAAAACGGGGGTCCGGGGGGTCCAACCGAAGCTTTCTTT,CASRKNGGPGGPTEAFF,TRBJ1-1,TRBV2,-,-
TGTGCCAGCAGCCCCCGGGACGGGACAGGTAAGAACACTGAAGCTTTCTTT,CASSPRDGTGKNTEAFF,TRBJ1-1,TRBV9,TRBD1,-
TGTGCCAGCAGCGTAGGTCTTCAGACTGGCGTAGAAGGTACGCAGTATTTT,CASSVGLQTGVEGTQYF,TRBJ2-3,TRBV9,-,-
TGTGCCAGCAGCCAGATGAACACTGAAGCTTTCTTT,CASSQMNTEAFF,TRBJ1-1,TRBV11-2,-,-
TGTGCCATCGTGGCGACAGGGGGTGTGGACACCGGGGAGCTGTTTTTT,CAIVATGGVDTGELFF,TRBJ2-2,TRBV10-3,TRBD1,-
TGTGCCAGCAGCCGGTCAGGGGGCCCGAACACCGGGGAGCTGTTTTTT,CASSRSGGPNTGELFF,TRBJ2-2,TRBV9,TRBD1,-
TGTGCCAGCAGTTACCCGGGGGTTGGCTACACCTTC,CASSYPGVGYTF,TRBJ1-2,TRBV6-2/TRBV6-3,-,-
TGTGCCAGCAGCCCCAGGGACAGGTCTTTCTCTGGGGCCAACGTCCTGACTTTC,CASSPRDRSFSGANVLTF,TRBJ2-6,TRBV9,TRBD1,once
TGTGCCAGCAGCCCGGGGGGCAGCCAGTATGGCTACACCTTC,CASSPGGSQYGYTF,TRBJ1-2,TRBV5-5,-,-
TGTGCCAGCAGTTACAGGATACTAGCGGGGGGGCATTCCTACAATGAGCAGTTCTTC,CASSYRILAGGHSYNEQFF,TRBJ2-1,TRBV6-2/TRBV6-3,TRBD2,-
TGTGCCACCAGCAGCTCTTACGGGAGGACAGGGGGAATTGGTGGCTACACCTTC,CATSSSYGRTGGIGGYTF,TRBJ1-2,TRBV15,TRBD1,-
TGTGCCAGCAACCTAGGACACCTCTATAATTCACCCCTCCACTTT,CASNLGHLYNSPLHF,TRBJ1-6,TRBV7-7,-,-